The rows below give T cell receptor beta chains drawn from one sample of a study of CD8 T cells in ankylosing spondylitis. From the 5' RACE reads, TCRdb called clonotypes with MiXCR, one entry per CDR3 protein. The sample holds roughly 240,000 distinct CDR3 sequences, approximately 8.4% seen once. What was sequenced was blood, either unsorted or a sorted T cell fraction (not recorded which). Receptors originate from a female donor with ankylosing spondylitis or in good health (not recorded which). The CDR3 runs from the conserved cysteine through the conserved F or W. A D gene is named only where the DNA matches it firmly. Rows may omit the clone size; those that give it use once, few, many or a size class.

cdr3_nt: TGTGCCAGCAGTTACTCGACAGGGGACGACACCGGGGAGCTGTTTTTT
cdr3_aa: CASSYSTGDDTGELFF
j_call: TRBJ2-2
clone_size: few
cdr3_length: 16
v_call: TRBV6-5
d_call: TRBD1

cdr3_nt: TGCAGTGCTAGGGGATCGGATCAAGAGACCCAGTACTTC
cdr3_aa: CSARGSDQETQYF
j_call: TRBJ2-5
clone_size: .
cdr3_length: 13
v_call: TRBV20-1
d_call: .

cdr3_nt: TGTGCCAGCAGCCCGACGGAGGACGAGCAGTACTTC
cdr3_aa: CASSPTEDEQYF
j_call: TRBJ2-7
clone_size: many
cdr3_length: 12
v_call: TRBV7-4
d_call: .

cdr3_nt: TGTGCCAGCAGCCCAGCGGGGAGCAATGAGCAGTTCTTC
cdr3_aa: CASSPAGSNEQFF
j_call: TRBJ2-1
clone_size: many
cdr3_length: 13
v_call: TRBV7-3
d_call: TRBD2

cdr3_nt: TGTGCCAGCAGCCGCGGGGGGGGACTTGGCACTGAAGCTTTCTTT
cdr3_aa: CASSRGGGLGTEAFF
j_call: TRBJ1-1
clone_size: few
cdr3_length: 15
v_call: TRBV6-2/TRBV6-3
d_call: .

cdr3_nt: TGTGCCACCAGTGATAAGGGCGGGAGGTGGAATGAGCAGTTCTTC
cdr3_aa: CATSDKGGRWNEQFF
j_call: TRBJ2-1
clone_size: many
cdr3_length: 15
v_call: TRBV24-1
d_call: TRBD2

cdr3_nt: TGTGCCAGCAGCCCACGTCGGGCGGAGCAGTACTTC
cdr3_aa: CASSPRRAEQYF
j_call: TRBJ2-7
clone_size: many
cdr3_length: 12
v_call: TRBV7-9
d_call: .

cdr3_nt: TGTGCCAGCAAGATTACCGGGCGAACCGGGGAGCTGTTTTTT
cdr3_aa: CASKITGRTGELFF
j_call: TRBJ2-2
clone_size: many
cdr3_length: 14
v_call: TRBV12-3/TRBV12-4
d_call: .

cdr3_nt: TGTGCCAGCAGTACGGGGCCTCCCCAAGAGACCCAGTACTTC
cdr3_aa: CASSTGPPQETQYF
j_call: TRBJ2-5
clone_size: many
cdr3_length: 14
v_call: TRBV12-3/TRBV12-4
d_call: .

cdr3_nt: TGTGCCAGCAGTTTTTACCTCTCTGGGGCCAACGTCCTGACTTTC
cdr3_aa: CASSFYLSGANVLTF
j_call: TRBJ2-6
clone_size: many
cdr3_length: 15
v_call: TRBV12-3/TRBV12-4
d_call: .

cdr3_nt: TGCAGCGTTGCCCCCGCAACTAATGAAAAACTGTTTTTT
cdr3_aa: CSVAPATNEKLFF
j_call: TRBJ1-4
clone_size: many
cdr3_length: 13
v_call: TRBV29-1
d_call: .

cdr3_nt: TGTGCCAGCAGTTACTCTCCTAACAGGGCTTATTCACCCCTCCACTTT
cdr3_aa: CASSYSPNRAYSPLHF
j_call: TRBJ1-6
clone_size: many
cdr3_length: 16
v_call: TRBV6-5
d_call: .

cdr3_nt: TGCAGTGCTAGAGATTTCGAGGGGCTATCCTACAATGAGCAGTTCTTC
cdr3_aa: CSARDFEGLSYNEQFF
j_call: TRBJ2-1
clone_size: many
cdr3_length: 16
v_call: TRBV20-1
d_call: .

cdr3_nt: TGTGCCAGCAGTTTATCGCCTAGCGGAGCCTACGAGCAGTACTTC
cdr3_aa: CASSLSPSGAYEQYF
j_call: TRBJ2-7
clone_size: many
cdr3_length: 15
v_call: TRBV12-3/TRBV12-4
d_call: TRBD2

cdr3_nt: TGCAGTGCTAGACTAGCACGCGAGCAGTACTTC
cdr3_aa: CSARLAREQYF
j_call: TRBJ2-7
clone_size: many
cdr3_length: 11
v_call: TRBV20-1
d_call: .

cdr3_nt: TGTGCCAGCAGTTTTGAGTTTAGCGGGAGGGACTATGAGCAGTTCTTC
cdr3_aa: CASSFEFSGRDYEQFF
j_call: TRBJ2-1
clone_size: many
cdr3_length: 16
v_call: TRBV12-3/TRBV12-4
d_call: TRBD2

cdr3_nt: TGTGCCAGCAGCTTAGACGGGAGTAAAAGTTATGAGCAGTTCTTC
cdr3_aa: CASSLDGSKSYEQFF
j_call: TRBJ2-1
clone_size: many
cdr3_length: 15
v_call: TRBV7-9
d_call: .

cdr3_nt: TGTGCCAGCAGCGGCCTTCCGGAGAATCAAGATACGCAGTATTTT
cdr3_aa: CASSGLPENQDTQYF
j_call: TRBJ2-3
clone_size: many
cdr3_length: 15
v_call: TRBV7-6
d_call: .

cdr3_nt: TGTGCCAGCAGCCGCGGACAGAATGAGCAGTTCTTC
cdr3_aa: CASSRGQNEQFF
j_call: TRBJ2-1
clone_size: few
cdr3_length: 12
v_call: TRBV3-1
d_call: .

cdr3_nt: TGTGCCAGCAGCCACGGGACAGGGGGCGCGAACACTGAAGCTTTCTTT
cdr3_aa: CASSHGTGGANTEAFF
j_call: TRBJ1-1
clone_size: .
cdr3_length: 16
v_call: TRBV7-9
d_call: TRBD1

cdr3_nt: TGTGCCAGTAGTACCCTCCGGACAGGGCGAGGATCACCCCTCCACTTT
cdr3_aa: CASSTLRTGRGSPLHF
j_call: TRBJ1-6
clone_size: few
cdr3_length: 16
v_call: TRBV19
d_call: TRBD1

cdr3_nt: TGTGCCAGCAGCCCCCTGACGCCCTACGAGCAGTACTTC
cdr3_aa: CASSPLTPYEQYF
j_call: TRBJ2-7
clone_size: many
cdr3_length: 13
v_call: TRBV7-2
d_call: .

cdr3_nt: TGTGCCAGCGGGGGGGGCCGTAAGACTAGCGGGAGATTGAGTACCACCGGGGAGCTGTTTTTT
cdr3_aa: CASGGGRKTSGRLSTTGELFF
j_call: TRBJ2-2
clone_size: many
cdr3_length: 21
v_call: TRBV28
d_call: TRBD2

cdr3_nt: TGTGCCAGCAGTGGGACAGGGGGCGCGGGCTATGGCTACACCTTC
cdr3_aa: CASSGTGGAGYGYTF
j_call: TRBJ1-2
clone_size: few
cdr3_length: 15
v_call: TRBV28
d_call: TRBD1

cdr3_nt: TGTGCCAGCAGTTACGCCGATACGCAGTATTTT
cdr3_aa: CASSYADTQYF
j_call: TRBJ2-3
clone_size: many
cdr3_length: 11
v_call: TRBV6-2/TRBV6-3
d_call: .

cdr3_nt: TGTGCCGTCTCCGACCCGGGACGGATCTATGGCTACACCTTC
cdr3_aa: CAVSDPGRIYGYTF
j_call: TRBJ1-2
clone_size: many
cdr3_length: 14
v_call: TRBV19
d_call: .

cdr3_nt: TGTGCCACCAGTGATGGGGACAGCTTGAACACCGGGGAGCTGTTTTTT
cdr3_aa: CATSDGDSLNTGELFF
j_call: TRBJ2-2
clone_size: many
cdr3_length: 16
v_call: TRBV24-1
d_call: TRBD1

cdr3_nt: TGCGCCAGCAACCCCACGGAGGGGGACTATGGCTACACCTTC
cdr3_aa: CASNPTEGDYGYTF
j_call: TRBJ1-2
clone_size: many
cdr3_length: 14
v_call: TRBV5-1
d_call: .

cdr3_nt: TGTGCCAGCAGTTTCGACGGACAGGGGGCAGGAGGCTACACCTTC
cdr3_aa: CASSFDGQGAGGYTF
j_call: TRBJ1-2
clone_size: many
cdr3_length: 15
v_call: TRBV5-5
d_call: TRBD1

cdr3_nt: TGTGCCAGCAGCTTCGGGGGGACCTACGAGCAGTACTTC
cdr3_aa: CASSFGGTYEQYF
j_call: TRBJ2-7
clone_size: many
cdr3_length: 13
v_call: TRBV7-2
d_call: TRBD2

cdr3_nt: TGCAGCGTTCGCATGGAGGTCTACGAGCAGTACTTC
cdr3_aa: CSVRMEVYEQYF
j_call: TRBJ2-7
clone_size: many
cdr3_length: 12
v_call: TRBV29-1
d_call: .